One and the same sample provided the 24 T cell receptor beta chains below, sequenced in a study of shared clonotypes between healthy human individuals. Method: immunoSEQ multiplex PCR; TCRdb's copy keeps in-frame clones and lacks some. Among about 2 million clones listed, about 94% were seen once. Naive CD8 isolation took CD45RO-negative cells positively selected for CCR7 and excluded terminally differentiated effector memory CD45RA+ cells. Sequences were obtained from naive CD8+ T cells sorted from blood. The receptors come from a young man in good health.

The chain uses TRBV5-1 and TRBJ2-7; 10 bases fit TRBD2. Trimming took 2 bases from V and 3 from J; bases not matched to a gene: 5. This CDR3 contains 15 residues. Per the germline V gene, CDR1 is SGHRS and CDR2 is YFSETQ. The CDR3 nucleotides are TGCGCCAGCAGCTTTACCCCTAGCGGGAGCTACGAGCAGTACTTC. Its protein is CASSFTPSGSYEQYF. The full variable domain, rest sourced from reference TRBV5-1 and TRBJ2-7, is KAGVTQTPRYLIKTRGQQVTLSCSPISGHRSVSWYQQTPGQGLQFLFEYFSETQRNKGNFPGRFSGRQFSNSRSEMNVSTLELGDSALYLCASSFTPSGSYEQYFGPGTRLTVT.

The chain is built from TRBV5-6 and TRBJ2-1; D might be TRBD2 (5 bases). V was cut by 6 bases and J by 5 bases, with 12 bases left in between. The V gene's germline CDR1 is SGHDT and CDR2 YYEEEE. This CDR3 comprises 13 residues. The CDR3 is CASTSEVHNEQFF. CDR3 nucleotide sequence: TGTGCCAGCACCTCGGAGGTACACAATGAGCAGTTCTTC.

The V and J genes are TRBV28 and TRBJ1-1; 9 bases fit TRBD1. J lost 3 bases, V lost 6 bases, and 8 bases had no gene match. Germline CDR1 and CDR2: MDHEN and SYDVKM. The CDR3 loop spans 15 amino acids. CDR3 loop: CASSLGTGPHTEAFF. The CDR3 DNA follows: TGTGCCAGCAGCTTAGGGACAGGGCCCCACACTGAAGCTTTCTTT.

The V and J genes are TRBV27 and TRBJ2-7, with 7 positions matching TRBD2. V trimming: 7 bases; J trimming: 3 bases; junction bases outside the gene matches: 6. From germline, CDR1 is MNHEY and CDR2 SMNVEV (reference sequence). The CDR3 length is 13 residues. CDR3 in amino acids: CASNLAGSYEQYF. CDR3 DNA sequence: TGTGCCAGCAACTTAGCGGGTAGCTACGAGCAGTACTTC.

As regards this clone: Other DNA sequences from this sample encode an identical CDR3 as well. This chain uses TRBV5-4 with TRBJ2-1; possible D gene TRBD2, 5 bases. Trimming took 0 bases from V and 6 from J, leaving 7 bases between them. The germline gives CDR1 SGHNT, CDR2 YYREEE (reference sequence). This CDR3 contains 13 residues. CDR3 DNA: TGTGCCAGCAGCTTGGGACTACCCAATGAGCAGTTCTTC. Encoded protein: CASSLGLPNEQFF.

The gene calls are TRBV6-5 and TRBJ2-5; perhaps TRBD1 as D (5 bases). Trimming took 11 bases from V and 5 from J, leaving 15 bases between them. This CDR3 is 12 amino acids long. From germline, CDR1 is MNHEY and CDR2 SVGAGI. CDR3 nucleotides: TGTGCCTGTCAAGGGGCAGCGGAGACCCAGTACTTC. Translation: CACQGAAETQYF.

V and J are TRBV7-9 and TRBJ2-5; D might be TRBD2 (5 bases). Trimming removed 5 bases at V and 1 base at J, with 14 bases between. The CDR3 spans 15 residues. Germline values: CDR1 SEHNR, CDR2 FQNEAQ (reference sequence). The chain's CDR3 is CASSHSRAVQETQYF. The CDR3 bases are TGTGCCAGCAGCCATTCGCGGGCGGTCCAAGAGACCCAGTACTTC. Full variable domain (outside the CDR3, taken from reference TRBV7-9 and TRBJ2-5): DTGVSQNPRHKITKRGQNVTFRCDPISEHNRLYWYRQTLGQGPEFLTYFQNEAQLEKSRLLSDRFSAERPKGSFSTLEIQRTEQGDSAMYLCASSHSRAVQETQYFGPGTRLLVL.

The V gene is TRBV13, the J gene TRBJ2-5; TRBD2 agrees at 7 bases. V gave up 8 bases and J gave up 3 bases; unmatched junction bases: 6. CDR1 and CDR2 from the germline V gene are PRHDT and FYEKMQ (reference sequence). This CDR3 has 13 residues. CDR3 sequence (DNA): TGTGCCAGCGCTCCCAGCGGGGAAGAGACCCAGTACTTC. It is translated as CASAPSGEETQYF.

A single count supports this clone. V and J are TRBV6-5 and TRBJ1-1; 9 bases align to TRBD1. CDR3 size: 15 residues. CDR1 and CDR2 (germline): MNHEY, SVGAGI. The J segment lost 0 bases and the V segment lost 7 bases, leaving 6 bases of the junction unmatched. This CDR3 is CASKRDRDLNTEAFF. The CDR3 bases are TGTGCCAGCAAACGGGACAGGGACCTGAACACTGAAGCTTTCTTT.

This clone was seen once. DNA of the CDR3: TGTGCCTGGAGTGTTGGGATGAGCGCAGATACGCAGTATTTT. Protein sequence: CAWSVGMSADTQYF. The rearrangement uses TRBV30 and TRBJ2-3; no reliable D call. The germline V and J ends were trimmed by 0 bases and 4 bases, with 11 bases remaining between them. This CDR3 contains 14 residues. From germline, CDR1 is GTSNPN and CDR2 SVGIG (reference sequence).

V and J are TRBV6-5 and TRBJ1-6; D unresolved. This CDR3 has 12 amino acids. Deletions cut 1 base from V and 10 bases from J, with 5 bases between. Germline V gene lookup returns CDR1 MNHEY and CDR2 SVGAGI. This CDR3 reads CASSYLGSPLHF. Here the CDR3 DNA reads TGTGCCAGCAGTTACTTGGGCTCACCCCTCCACTTT.

CDR3 sequence (DNA): TGCGCCAGCAGCCAAGGGGGAGGAATCACAGATACGCAGTATTTT. Translated: CASSQGGGITDTQYF. V and J are TRBV4-1 and TRBJ2-3, with D possibly matching TRBD2 (6 bases). Germline lookup yields CDR1 MGHRA and CDR2 YSYEKL. CDR3 size: 15 residues. V dropped 1 base and J dropped 2 bases, with 10 bases sitting between them.

V usage is TRBV27 and J usage is TRBJ2-5, with D unresolved. The CDR3 is 15 amino acids. V was shortened by 1 base and J by 1 base, with 10 bases between the two germline ends. In germline, CDR1 is MNHEY, CDR2 SMNVEV (reference sequence). CDR3 amino acids: CASSLLGGSQETQYF. The CDR3 DNA sequence: TGTGCCAGCAGTTTATTGGGTGGGTCCCAAGAGACCCAGTACTTC.

The chain is built from TRBV6-5 and TRBJ1-1; a weak D match, TRBD1 (5 bases). The CDR3 length is 14 residues. Per germline, CDR1 MNHEY and CDR2 SVGAGI. V lost 4 bases and J lost 3, with 12 bases in between. Written as DNA, the CDR3 is TGTGCCAGCAGTTGGGGGAAAGAGTACACTGAAGCTTTCTTT. Translation gives CASSWGKEYTEAFF.

The count of this clone is one. V gene TRBV27 combines with J gene TRBJ2-1; 9 nucleotides align to TRBD1. CDR1 is MNHEY, CDR2 SMNVEV, per germline (reference sequence). The J segment lost 4 bases and the V segment lost 4 bases, leaving 5 bases of the junction unmatched. The CDR3 is 15 residues long. CDR3 region: CASSSHGTGYNEQFF. The CDR3 DNA reads as TGTGCCAGCAGTTCCCACGGGACAGGGTACAATGAGCAGTTCTTC.

This clone is a singleton in its sample. Distinct nucleotide sequences in the sample also encode this CDR3. The V gene is TRBV27, the J gene TRBJ2-1; possible D gene TRBD2, 6 bases. Germline V CDR1 and CDR2: MNHEY, SMNVEV (reference sequence). V lost 3 bases to trimming and J lost 7 bases, with 7 bases between them. CDR3 length: 12 residues. CDR3 nucleotide sequence: TGTGCCAGCAGTTTGACTAGGAATGAGCAGTTCTTC. Protein product: CASSLTRNEQFF.

V gene TRBV5-5 combines with J gene TRBJ2-7; 7 bases agree with TRBD2. The CDR3 has 15 residues. Trimming took 0 bases from V and 2 from J; bases not matched to a gene: 5. Looked up from germline, CDR1 is SGHKS and CDR2 is YYEKEE (reference sequence). In nucleotides, the CDR3 is TGTGCCAGCAGCTTGGCTAGCGGAATAACCTACGAGCAGTACTTC. It translates to CASSLASGITYEQYF.

The CDR3 bases are TGTGCCAGCAGCCAAGGGTACAGGTATACCTACGAGCAGTACTTC. Amino acids: CASSQGYRYTYEQYF. V and J are TRBV14 and TRBJ2-7; D might be TRBD1 (5 bases). V was trimmed by 1 base and J by 2 bases, leaving 12 bases between them. Per germline, CDR1 SGHDN and CDR2 FVKESK. The CDR3 is 15 amino acids.

The V call is TRBV5-6, the J call TRBJ2-4; weak D call: TRBD1 (7 bases). Trimming pared 2 bases from V and 15 bases from J, leaving 18 bases between. CDR1 is SGHDT, CDR2 YYEEEE, per germline. This CDR3 region has 13 residues. CDR3 region: CASSFSGQVAVYF. In nucleotides, the CDR3 is TGTGCCAGCAGCTTTAGCGGACAGGTAGCCGTGTACTTC.

The rearrangement joins TRBV7-9 to TRBJ2-1, with D uncertain. The CDR3 is 16 residues long. V lost 7 bases to trimming and J lost 0 bases, with 16 bases between them. Germline CDR1 SEHNR, CDR2 FQNEAQ (reference sequence). CDR3 amino acids: CASTPAGLSSYNEQFF. The DNA of the CDR3 is TGTGCCAGCACCCCTGCCGGGCTAAGCTCCTACAATGAGCAGTTCTTC.

The chain uses TRBV4-1 and TRBJ1-2; no clear D. The CDR3 sequence is 14 residues long. V lost 0 bases, J lost 4 bases, and 9 bases lay in between. Germline V lookup: CDR1 MGHRA, CDR2 YSYEKL. CDR3 nucleotide sequence: TGCGCCAGCAGCCAAGATGAGCGAACCTATGGCTACACCTTC. Translating gives CASSQDERTYGYTF.

This chain joins TRBV4-1 and TRBJ2-5; TRBD1 matches at 8 bases. The CDR3 sequence is 17 residues long. With 0 bases clipped from V and 2 bases from J, the junction kept 8 bases outside the gene matches. CDR1 and CDR2 (germline): MGHRA, YSYEKL. CDR3 amino acids: CASSQEWTGWGQETQYF. The DNA for the CDR3 is TGCGCCAGCAGCCAAGAGTGGACAGGGTGGGGACAAGAGACCCAGTACTTC.

This clone occurred once. J is TRBJ2-7 and V is TRBV7-8; 8 bases line up with TRBD2. The CDR3 covers 17 residues. The V gene end was trimmed by 2 bases and the J gene end by 5 bases; junction bases not matched to a gene: 14. Germline V lookup: CDR1 SGHVS, CDR2 FQNEAQ. CDR3 region: CASSLYSLRGGSDEQYF. DNA of the CDR3: TGTGCCAGCAGCTTATATTCGTTACGGGGGGGTTCGGACGAGCAGTACTTC. The whole variable domain, remainder taken from reference TRBV7-8 and TRBJ2-7, is GAGVSQSPRYKVAKRGQDVALRCDPISGHVSLFWYQQALGQGPEFLTYFQNEAQLDKSGLPSDRFFAERPEGSVSTLKIQRTQQEDSAVYLCASSLYSLRGGSDEQYFGPGTRLTVT.

The J gene is TRBJ2-2, the V gene TRBV7-6, with 8 bases aligning to TRBD2. This CDR3 is built from 16 residues. CDR1 and CDR2 from the germline V gene are SGHVS and FNYEAQ. V was pared by 5 bases and J by 5 bases, with 10 bases of the junction left unmatched. CDR3 amino acids: CASSPMGLVGTGELFF. In nucleotides, the CDR3 is TGTGCCAGCAGCCCGATGGGACTAGTAGGGACCGGGGAGCTGTTTTTT. The full variable domain, rest sourced from reference TRBV7-6 and TRBJ2-2, is GAGVSQSPRYKVTKRGQDVALRCDPISGHVSLYWYRQALGQGPEFLTYFNYEAQQDKSGLPNDRFSAERPEGSISTLTIQRTEQRDSAMYRCASSPMGLVGTGELFFGEGSRLTVL.